This T cell receptor (beta chain) was observed in a study of CD8 T cells in ankylosing spondylitis. This clonotype was recorded at least ten times. Its specificity is not known. Whole-study findings and limits: Reportedly, matched ankylosing spondylitis synovial fluid was significantly enriched for disease-linked clones. Disease-linked clones bore a CD8+ phenotype and were relatively rare in peripheral blood.

This CDR3 spans 13 amino acids. With 3 bases removed from V and 7 bases from J, the gap between germline ends came to 7 bases. Germline values: CDR1 SNHLY, CDR2 FYNNEI. With molecular barcodes, quantitative 5'-RACE was used to make the TCR beta libraries. Each CDR3 protein gets one entry after TCRdb re-called the 5' RACE reads with MiXCR. Here the sample spans 100,000 to 150,000 distinct CDR3 sequences, 7% being singletons. Sample: blood, either unsorted or a sorted T cell fraction (not recorded which). This clonotype was sampled from a male donor with ankylosing spondylitis or in good health (not recorded which). The chain recombines TRBV2 with TRBJ1-6; D gene uncertain. The CDR3 spells CASSEFENSPLHF. The CDR3, as DNA: TGTGCCAGCAGTGAGTTCGAGAATTCACCCCTCCACTTT.